This T cell receptor beta chain was profiled in a study of T-cell memory formation after mild COVID-19. A 5'RACE reaction primed in the constant segment made cDNA libraries of TCR alpha and TCR beta, and these carried sample barcodes and UMIs. Via MiXCR, TCRdb re-called the 5' RACE reads, giving one row per CDR3 protein. The sample contains approximately 560,000 distinct CDR3 sequences, 15% to 20% of which appear only once. General study results and limits: Largely, contracting CD4+ clones fell within CM and EM, and contracting CD8+ clones within EMRA. Unconfirmed was the SARS-CoV-2 specificity of second-wave clones that peaked on day 37. Detection of some responders pre-infection suggested pre-existing cross-reactive memory T cells participated.

V was pared by 5 bases and J by 3 bases, with 22 bases between. The CDR3 totals 17 residues. With regard to this clonotype: Antigen unknown.

This chain links TRBV12-3 or TRBV12-4 with TRBJ1-2; the D gene is possibly TRBD1 (6 bases). This clonotype was obtained from an adult woman who had mild COVID-19 (a few samples of this study predate the infection). Cell type and time point are not known. The sequenced material came from PBMCs or a T cell subset sorted from them (not recorded which). The CDR3 protein is CASSGGTMGRRDYGYTF. In DNA, the CDR3 is TGTGCCAGCAGTGGGGGGACAATGGGCCGAAGGGACTATGGCTACACCTTC.